This T cell receptor beta chain was sequenced during a study of T cell repertoires in cytomegalovirus infection. TCRdb reprocessed the reads via MiXCR and lists one record per CDR3 protein. The data hold about 400,000 distinct CDR3 sequences, with 15% to 20% observed a single time. Germline loops: CDR1 SGHVS, CDR2 FNYEAQ. V was cut by 2 bases and J by 4 bases, with 11 bases left in between. This CDR3 has 15 residues. This clonotype was picked up many times. This receptor was taken from a human donor in good health (CMV status not recorded). Some clones in this sample may be carry-over from other donors' samples. The specimen was PBMCs. The chain combines TRBV7-6 with TRBJ2-2; tentatively, D is TRBD2 (5 bases). CDR3 in DNA: TGTGCCAGCAGCTTACTAGGCCGGGGCACCGGGGAGCTGTTTTTT. Encoded protein: CASSLLGRGTGELFF.